This TCR beta chain was recovered during a study of T-cell memory formation after mild COVID-19. TCR alpha and TCR beta cDNA libraries carrying sample barcodes and UMIs came from 5'RACE with constant-segment primers. One entry per CDR3 protein, called by TCRdb with MiXCR from the 5' RACE reads. Seen here are about 430,000 distinct CDR3 sequences, more than 15% observed once, and the top ten hold approximately 21%. Findings of the study overall: While clones contracting from day 15 to 85 were balanced between CD4 and CD8, later expanders leaned CD4+.

In regard to this clonotype: The antigen remains undetermined.

CDR3 length: 15 residues. Germline lookup yields CDR1 LGHNA and CDR2 YNFKEQ. Trimming removed 4 bases from V and 2 bases from J, with 14 bases in between. The chain uses TRBV4-2 and TRBJ2-5; D not resolved. The source is a man younger than 30 who had mild COVID-19 (a few samples of this study predate the infection). Cell type and time point are not known. The source material was PBMCs or a T cell subset sorted from them (not recorded which). CDR3 DNA: TGTGCCAGCAGCCTCTCCCTAGGGCCGCAAGAGACCCAGTACTTC. Protein: CASSLSLGPQETQYF.